Presented here are 6 T cell receptor beta chains from one specimen sequenced in a study of graft-versus-host responses after intestinal transplantation. No antigen is known for these receptors. Only in-frame clones appear in the TCRdb table, and some are missing; sequencing was by immunoSEQ multiplex PCR. The sample contains tens of thousands of clones, over 85% of which appear only once. The input for sequencing was unstimulated CD8+ T cells sorted from spleen or lymph node cells, taken before intestinal transplant. The receptor set was obtained from a human donor who received an intestinal transplant.

The chain is built from TRBV5-4 and TRBJ1-6; D remains unclear. V was trimmed by 5 bases and J by 13 bases, leaving 16 bases between them. CDR1 is SGHNT, CDR2 YYREEE, per germline (reference sequence). This CDR3 contains 13 residues. In nucleotides, the CDR3 is TGTGCCAGCAGTTTGTCGACCCCCGGGCCCCTCCACTTT. As protein: CASSLSTPGPLHF.

V and J are TRBV11-2 and TRBJ2-5, with a possible D match to TRBD2 (6 bases). The germline gives CDR1 SGHAT, CDR2 FQNNGV. The CDR3 totals 15 residues. With 5 bases removed from V and 5 bases from J, the gap between germline ends came to 18 bases. CDR3 amino acids: CASSPGDLISETQYF. The CDR3 DNA reads TGTGCCAGCAGCCCCGGGGACTTAATTTCGGAGACCCAGTACTTC.

The chain couples TRBV27 to TRBJ2-1; D call uncertain. Germline CDR1 reads MNHEY; CDR2 reads SMNVEV (reference sequence). The CDR3 has 13 residues. V lost 0 bases and J 6 bases, leaving 6 bases between the germline ends. CDR3 loop: CASSLSVGNEQFF. The CDR3 nucleotides are TGTGCCAGCAGTTTATCGGTCGGCAATGAGCAGTTCTTC.

This chain connects TRBV25-1 to TRBJ2-1; TRBD2 aligns across 10 bases. The CDR3 is 16 amino acids. With 1 base clipped from V and 4 bases from J, the junction kept 4 bases outside the gene matches. Germline V gives CDR1 MGHDK, CDR2 SYGVNS. CDR3 coding DNA: TGTGCCAGCAGTGAATCTCTACTAGCGGGGTACAATGAGCAGTTCTTC. The encoded protein is CASSESLLAGYNEQFF.

This clone was seen once. The V call is TRBV16, the J call TRBJ2-3; TRBD2 matches at 9 bases. Germline V gives CDR1 KGHSY, CDR2 FQNENV. V gave up 0 bases and J gave up 5 bases; unmatched junction bases: 6. CDR3 length: 16 residues. CDR3 coding DNA: TGTGCCAGCAGCCAATCGGTAGCGGGAGCGGGAGATACGCAGTATTTT. Protein sequence: CASSQSVAGAGDTQYF.

The J gene is TRBJ2-7, the V gene TRBV7-8, with 8 bases identical to TRBD2. The trim removed 2 bases at V and 4 bases at J, leaving 7 bases unmatched. CDR1 is SGHVS, CDR2 FQNEAQ, per germline. CDR3 length equals 15 residues. The CDR3 DNA reads TGTGCCAGCAGCTTAATTCCGGCTAGCGGGTACGAGCAGTACTTC. As protein: CASSLIPASGYEQYF.